One T cell receptor (beta chain) is described in this entry. This sample was included in a study of blood T cell repertoires in COVID-19. Turning to the study itself: Donors in the United States, Italy and Spain gave samples during acute or convalescent COVID-19. T cells, B-cell-depleted T cells, or PBMCs supplied cDNA or gDNA.

In the source study's methods: Reference gene primer amplification gave estimated nucleated cell counts. Using immunoSEQ multiplex PCR, the repertoire was profiled, and TCRdb retains in-frame clones only, with some absent. D and trimming come from the DNA, and the V and J calls and clone size come from that table. The repertoire has 240,000 or so clones, 82% of them found once; the top ten carry about an eighth. J gave up 6 bases and V 1 base, and 7 bases lay outside the gene matches. The germline CDR1 and CDR2 sequences are SGHAT and FQNNGV. This CDR3 spans 17 amino acids. Specimen: peripheral blood. The gene calls are TRBV11-2 and TRBJ1-6; 9 bases agree with TRBD1. This TCR derives from a woman aged 55-69 years with active or convalescent COVID-19. CDR3 in DNA: TGTGCCAGCAGCTTAGGGGTGGGGACAGGGATTAATTCACCCCTCCACTTT. Its translation is CASSLGVGTGINSPLHF.